The 20 T cell receptor beta chains presented below share a single source sample, sequenced in a study of immune evolution from preneoplasia to lung adenocarcinoma. Clones were read by immunoSEQ multiplex PCR, and TCRdb kept only the in-frame ones, dropping some. The repertoire holds around 10,000 clones, with 79% as singletons. The sample consisted of FFPE minimally invasive lung adenocarcinoma tissue. These receptors originate from a donor aged 70 or over with lung adenocarcinoma.

The chain couples TRBV19 to TRBJ2-2, with 7 bases that match TRBD1. After removal of 5 bases from V and 0 bases from J, the junction contained 3 bases not matched to a gene. The CDR3 extends over 15 amino acids. CDR1 and CDR2 (germline): LNHDA, SQIVND (reference sequence). The CDR3 loop is CASSSGTANTGELFF. CDR3 nucleotides: TGTGCCAGTAGTTCCGGGACAGCGAACACCGGGGAGCTGTTTTTT.

V usage is TRBV27 and J usage is TRBJ2-2; TRBD2 matches at 13 bases. Germline lookup yields CDR1 MNHEY and CDR2 SMNVEV (reference sequence). The CDR3 length is 18 residues. J was trimmed by 6 bases and V by 4 bases; bases with no gene match: 11. CDR3 protein: CASSSRTSGSRRAGELFF. The CDR3 coding sequence is TGTGCCAGCAGTTCGAGGACTAGCGGGAGCCGGCGGGCCGGGGAGCTGTTTTTT.

The V call is TRBV5-6, the J call TRBJ2-3; D gene unclear. The ends were cut back, 2 bases at V and 4 bases at J, with 11 bases in the middle. This CDR3 has 14 residues. CDR1 and CDR2 from the germline V gene are SGHDT and YYEEEE. The chain's CDR3 is CASSFFRRADTQYF. The CDR3 bases are TGTGCCAGCAGCTTTTTCCGACGAGCAGATACGCAGTATTTT.

This chain joins TRBV5-1 and TRBJ2-7, with 8 bases aligning to TRBD1. The CDR3 spans 14 residues. V lost 3 bases, J lost 4 bases, and 6 bases stayed unmatched. CDR1 is SGHRS and CDR2 is YFSETQ in the germline V gene. DNA for the CDR3: TGCGCCAGCAGCTACCGGGACAGGAAATACGAGCAGTACTTC. This encodes CASSYRDRKYEQYF.

The genes are TRBV12-2 and TRBJ2-1. TRBV12-2 is labeled a pseudogene. The CDR3 contains 13 residues. CDR3 coding DNA: TGTGCAAGTCGCCCCGGGCCTTACAATGAGCAGTTCTTC. It encodes CASRPGPYNEQFF.

The count of this clone is one. The V and J genes are TRBV19 and TRBJ1-5; the D gene is possibly TRBD1 (5 bases). The germline V and J ends were trimmed by 2 bases and 2 bases, with 7 bases remaining between them. Germline CDR1 and CDR2: LNHDA and SQIVND (reference sequence). This CDR3 is built from 14 residues. The CDR3 region is CASSIQGGNQPQHF. The CDR3 nucleotides are TGTGCCAGTAGTATACAGGGTGGCAATCAGCCCCAGCATTTT.

The CDR3 DNA follows: TGTGCCAGCAGTGCAGTGAGCTCTGGGGCCAACGTCCTGACTTTC. Translation: CASSAVSSGANVLTF. The J gene is TRBJ2-6, the V gene TRBV6-6; D ambiguous. The CDR3 covers 15 residues. Germline CDR1 reads MNHNY; CDR2 reads SVGAGI (reference sequence). The ends were cut back, 5 bases at V and 0 bases at J, with 8 bases in the middle.

This clone was recorded once. The chain is built from TRBV5-1 and TRBJ2-5; TRBD2 agrees at 9 bases. Losses at the gene ends were 0 bases for V and 1 base for J; bases not matched to a gene: 13. The CDR3 runs 19 residues. Germline CDR1 SGHRS, CDR2 YFSETQ. The CDR3 reads CASSLGVGSGSLGQETQYF. In nucleotides, the CDR3 is TGCGCCAGCAGCTTGGGAGTGGGTAGCGGGAGTCTGGGCCAAGAGACCCAGTACTTC.

The chain uses TRBV19 and TRBJ2-3; 10 bases agree with TRBD2. The germline CDR1 and CDR2 sequences are LNHDA and SQIVND (reference sequence). The V segment lost 7 bases and the J segment 6 bases; nucleotides outside the gene matches: 4. The CDR3 spans 13 residues. CDR3 bases: TGTGCCAGTACAGTAGCGGGAGGTGATACGCAGTATTTT. This translates into CASTVAGGDTQYF.

The CDR3 region has the DNA TGTGCCAGCAGCTTCGAGACAGGGGGCGGTGAGCAGTACTTC. It codes for CASSFETGGGEQYF. V usage is TRBV2 and J usage is TRBJ2-5, with 10 nucleotides matching TRBD1. Germline CDR1 SNHLY, CDR2 FYNNEI. Trimming took 6 bases from V and 11 from J; bases not matched to a gene: 12. This CDR3 comprises 14 residues. Together with reference TRBV2 and TRBJ2-5, the CDR3 gives the full variable domain: EPEVTQTPSHQVTQMGQEVILRCVPISNHLYFYWYRQILGQKVEFLVSFYNNEISEKSEIFDDQFSVERPDGSNFTLKIRSTKLEDSAMYFCASSFETGGGEQYFGPGTRLLVL.

The chain recombines TRBV2 with TRBJ2-3; 7 positions agree with TRBD1. The CDR3 contains 14 residues. The germline gives CDR1 SNHLY, CDR2 FYNNEI. V shed 8 bases and J 0 bases; nucleotides not matched to a gene: 5. CDR3 amino acids: CASWDSQSTDTQYF. The CDR3 nucleotides read TGTGCCAGCTGGGACAGCCAAAGCACAGATACGCAGTATTTT.

The V and J genes are TRBV5-8 and TRBJ1-5; D unresolved. Germline assignment: CDR1 SGHTS and CDR2 YDEGEE. V was trimmed by 0 bases and J by 2 bases, leaving 3 bases between them. The CDR3 contains 13 residues. Here the CDR3 DNA reads TGTGCCAGCAGCTTGGTTCGCAATCAGCCCCAGCATTTT. Protein: CASSLVRNQPQHF. Looking up the rest from reference TRBV5-8 and TRBJ1-5 gives the full variable domain: EAGVTQSPTHLIKTRGQQATLRCSPISGHTSVYWYQQALGLGLQFLLWYDEGEERNRGNFPPRFSGRQFPNYSSELNVNALELEDSALYLCASSLVRNQPQHFGDGTRLSIL.

This chain connects TRBV2 to TRBJ1-1; no clear D. CDR1 and CDR2 (germline): SNHLY, FYNNEI. V lost 3 bases and J lost 1, with 6 bases in between. The length of the CDR3 is 13 residues. CDR3 in amino acids: CASSDNRNTEAFF. DNA for the CDR3: TGTGCCAGCAGTGACAACAGGAACACTGAAGCTTTCTTT.

This clone has a handful of counts. The V call is TRBV4-1, the J call TRBJ1-3; perhaps TRBD1 as D (5 bases). Trimming removed 4 bases from V and 2 bases from J, with 15 bases in between. CDR3 size: 16 residues. Germline CDR1 and CDR2: MGHRA and YSYEKL. The CDR3 region is CASSPTRGVAGNTIYF. CDR3 nucleotide sequence: TGCGCCAGCAGCCCCACCCGAGGGGTTGCTGGAAACACCATATATTTT.

V is TRBV10-3 and J is TRBJ1-5, with D unclear. The germline CDR1 and CDR2 sequences are ENHRY and SYGVKD. The CDR3 extends over 14 amino acids. V gave up 4 bases and J gave up 7 bases, with 14 bases separating them. This CDR3 reads CAISALQEGQPQHF. The CDR3 nucleotides are TGTGCCATCAGTGCTCTCCAGGAAGGACAGCCCCAGCATTTT.

The chain combines TRBV11-1 with TRBJ2-7; D is unresolved. The V gene lost 5 bases and the J gene lost 1 base, with 3 bases spanning the gap. Germline V gene sequence: CDR1 SGHAT, CDR2 FQDESV (reference sequence). The CDR3 contains 11 residues. CDR3 in DNA: TGTGCCAGCAGCCAATCCTACGAGCAGTACTTC. Translated, it gives CASSQSYEQYF.

The chain has TRBV19 and TRBJ1-2; a possible D gene is TRBD1 (5 bases). The CDR3 totals 17 residues. Germline CDR1 LNHDA, CDR2 SQIVND (reference sequence). Trimming left V 0 bases short and J 9 bases short, with 23 bases between. The CDR3 loop reads CASSIDTGTASRFSYTF. The CDR3 DNA is TGTGCCAGTAGTATAGATACTGGGACCGCCAGTCGATTTAGCTACACCTTC.

DNA for the CDR3: TGTGCCAGTAAACGACAGGGGGATAACTATGGCTACACCTTC. It translates to CASKRQGDNYGYTF. The genes are TRBV19 and TRBJ1-2, with TRBD1 matching over 9 bases. V gave up 7 bases and J gave up 1 base; unmatched junction bases: 4. Per the germline V gene, CDR1 is LNHDA and CDR2 is SQIVND (reference sequence). The CDR3 totals 14 residues.

The V and J genes are TRBV7-2 and TRBJ1-3; the D is unclear. Trimming shortened V by 1 base and J by 4 bases, and 5 bases separated the two germline ends. This CDR3 is 13 amino acids long. Germline CDR1 reads SGHTA; CDR2 reads FQGNSA. In DNA form, the CDR3 reads TGTGCCAGCAGCTTAGTGGGAGGAAACACCATATATTTT. Its translation is CASSLVGGNTIYF.

This chain joins TRBV18 and TRBJ2-7; D might be TRBD1 (5 bases). This CDR3 has 13 residues. Germline assignment: CDR1 KGHSH and CDR2 LQKENI. Between the trimmed V and J ends, which lost 9 bases and 6 bases, there was a span of 18 bases. In nucleotides, the CDR3 is TGTGCCAGTTTAGTATCAGGGTCAAGCGAGCAGTACTTC. It is translated as CASLVSGSSEQYF.